This T cell receptor beta chain was recovered during a study of blood T cells in healthy people across ages. Notes on the study in general: Lack of knowledge of donor CMV status possibly confounded expanded clonotype changes.

Using a J-beta primer mix together with a sample-barcoded 5' primer, a second PCR was run for roughly 6 to 11 cycles. Researchers report that each sample yielded at least 2.5 million CDR3-containing paired-end reads. MiXCR was run by TCRdb on the 5' RACE reads, yielding one entry per CDR3 protein. The sample has about 620,000 distinct CDR3 sequences, 20% to 25% seen once. Note on this clonotype: Its specificity is not known.

Every sample yielded at least 6.5 million isolated PBMCs. The sequencing sample was made of blood. This TCR came from a man in his 70s in good health.

CDR3 sequence: CASSLIGQGTDTQYF. The DNA of the CDR3 is TGTGCCAGCAGTTTGATCGGACAGGGTACAGATACGCAGTATTTT. The J gene is TRBJ2-3, the V gene TRBV12-3 or TRBV12-4; 8 bases align to TRBD1. V shed 3 bases and J 3 bases; nucleotides not matched to a gene: 5. The CDR3 covers 15 residues.